The T cell receptor (beta chain) described here comes from a study of blood T cell repertoires in COVID-19. Trimming pared 0 bases from V and 5 bases from J, leaving 11 bases between. The CDR3 sequence is 15 residues long. The protocol was immunoSEQ multiplex PCR, while the TCRdb copy is restricted to in-frame clones and leaves out a portion. Among roughly 29,000 clones listed, roughly 88% were seen once. The genes are TRBV23-1 and TRBJ1-5; D ambiguous. TRBV23-1 is placed among ORFs of uncertain function. This TCR was sampled from a woman of 80 years or more with COVID-19, enrolled during active disease. The source material was peripheral blood. This CDR3 is CASSQSRGIYQPQHF. The CDR3 DNA reads TGCGCCAGCAGTCAATCGAGAGGGATTTATCAGCCCCAGCATTTT.